These T cell receptor beta chains were read from a single sample in a study of regulatory T cells in long-lasting Graves disease. TCRdb independently ran MiXCR on the multiplex PCR reads; one entry per CDR3 protein. Of some 330,000 distinct CDR3 sequences in the sample, approximately 10% were seen once. These records were also assigned to another study, of T cells in Graves' hyperthyroidism and ophthalmopathy.

The sample was peripheral blood mononuclear cells (PBMCs), taken at new diagnosis, from a patient treated with antithyroid drugs. Receptors were obtained from a woman aged 18 to 35 with Graves disease. The CDR3 runs from the conserved cysteine through the conserved F or W. Each record gives: CDR3 length, V gene, J gene, D gene, clone size, CDR3 protein, CDR3 DNA. A D gene is named only where the DNA matches it firmly. Size is stated for part of the rows, as once, few or many counts, or as a class when the clone is expanded.

>13|TRBV7-2|TRBJ2-5|NA|few
CASSLHLQETQYF
TGTGCCAGCAGCTTACATCTCCAGGAGACCCAGTACTTC
>16|TRBV5-5|TRBJ1-2|TRBD1|NA
CASSMVRGQGLYGYTF
TGTGCCAGCAGCATGGTGAGGGGACAGGGATTATATGGCTACACCTTC
>16|TRBV15|TRBJ1-6|NA|few
CATSRPTDTHNSPLHF
TGTGCCACCAGCAGACCCACGGACACACATAATTCACCCCTCCACTTT
>15|TRBV6-5|TRBJ2-3|NA|few
CASSYGAGITDTQYF
TGTGCCAGCAGTTATGGCGCAGGGATTACAGATACGCAGTATTTT
>14|TRBV12-3/TRBV12-4|TRBJ2-3|NA|many
CASSLEHRADTQYF
TGTGCCAGCAGTTTAGAGCACCGAGCAGATACGCAGTATTTT
>12|TRBV7-2|TRBJ2-4|NA|many
CASSLMDRIQYF
TGTGCCAGCAGCTTAATGGACAGAATTCAGTACTTC
>15|TRBV27|TRBJ1-1|TRBD1|many
CASSDITGDSTEAFF
TGTGCCAGCAGCGATATCACAGGGGACTCCACTGAAGCTTTCTTT
>15|TRBV7-2|TRBJ1-6|NA|many
CASSEEGRRNSPLHF
TGTGCCAGCAGCGAAGAGGGACGGCGGAATTCACCCCTCCACTTT
>12|TRBV28|TRBJ2-2|NA|many
CASSYLAGELFF
TGTGCCAGCAGTTATCTGGCCGGGGAGCTGTTTTTT
>18|TRBV6-2/TRBV6-3|TRBJ2-1|NA|many
CASSERVLGALNYNEQFF
TGTGCCAGCAGTGAACGCGTCCTGGGGGCTTTGAATTACAATGAGCAGTTCTTC
>14|TRBV6-1|TRBJ2-5|NA|few
CASSPDALQETQYF
TGTGCCAGCAGCCCTGACGCACTCCAAGAGACCCAGTACTTC
>16|TRBV7-2|TRBJ1-5|TRBD1|many
CASSPRRDSSNQPQHF
TGTGCCAGCAGCCCCCGACGGGACAGCTCCAATCAGCCCCAGCATTTT
>15|TRBV19|TRBJ1-5|NA|few
CASSIIDSHNQPQHF
TGTGCCAGTAGTATAATCGACAGTCACAATCAGCCCCAGCATTTT
>13|TRBV4-3|TRBJ1-1|NA|many
CASSQLPLTEAFF
TGCGCCAGCAGCCAACTGCCTCTAACTGAAGCTTTCTTT
>13|TRBV7-6|TRBJ1-1|TRBD1|many
CASSPGGVTEAFF
TGTGCCAGCAGCCCAGGGGGGGTAACTGAAGCTTTCTTT
>14|TRBV6-1|TRBJ2-4|TRBD1|NA
CASREQGARNIQYF
TGTGCCAGCAGGGAACAGGGGGCAAGAAACATTCAGTACTTC
>15|TRBV20-1|TRBJ2-3|TRBD2|many
CSARDLLAGADTQYF
TGCAGTGCTAGAGATCTTCTAGCGGGGGCAGATACGCAGTATTTT
>14|TRBV4-3|TRBJ1-2|NA|once
CASSQDQGSYGYTF
TGCGCCAGCAGCCAAGATCAAGGCTCCTATGGCTACACCTTC
>14|TRBV19|TRBJ2-2|NA|few
CASSSDLYTGELFF
TGTGCCAGTAGTTCAGACTTGTACACCGGGGAGCTGTTTTTT
>16|TRBV6-1|TRBJ2-5|TRBD2|many
CASTNLLAGVQETQYF
TGTGCCAGCACCAACTTACTAGCGGGAGTGCAAGAGACCCAGTACTTC
>17|TRBV4-3|TRBJ1-6|NA|few
CASSQTIRGSVYSPLHF
TGCGCCAGCAGCCAAACCATCAGGGGATCGGTGTATTCACCCCTCCACTTT
>16|TRBV10-3|TRBJ2-5|NA|many
CAISESVGRFQETQYF
TGTGCCATCAGTGAGTCGGTGGGACGGTTCCAAGAGACCCAGTACTTC
>15|TRBV27|TRBJ2-7|TRBD2|NA
CASHGLAGGRGEQYF
TGTGCCAGCCACGGACTAGCGGGAGGGCGAGGCGAGCAGTACTTC
>15|TRBV5-1|TRBJ2-5|TRBD2|many
CASSLSSGFQETQYF
TGCGCCAGCAGCTTGTCTAGCGGGTTTCAAGAGACCCAGTACTTC
>15|TRBV7-2|TRBJ2-1|NA|many
CASTPRLRWASEQFF
TGTGCCAGCACCCCACGGCTGCGGTGGGCCTCAGAGCAGTTCTTC
>14|TRBV6-2/TRBV6-3|TRBJ2-6|NA|NA
CATTSVRGANVLTF
TGTGCCACCACGTCAGTAAGGGGGGCCAACGTCCTGACTTTC
>16|TRBV6-1|TRBJ2-5|NA|many
CASSLLTGDWPQTQYF
TGTGCCAGCAGTCTCCTCACAGGGGACTGGCCTCAGACCCAGTACTTC
>12|TRBV18|TRBJ1-2|NA|few
CASSPREGGYTF
TGTGCCAGCTCACCAAGGGAAGGCGGCTACACCTTC
>14|TRBV9|TRBJ1-2|NA|many
CASSVEGMSYGYTF
TGTGCCAGCAGCGTAGAGGGGATGTCGTATGGCTACACCTTC
>17|TRBV4-1|TRBJ1-1|TRBD1|NA
CASSQVTGEAMNTEAFF
TGCGCCAGCAGCCAGGTGACAGGGGAGGCCATGAACACTGAAGCTTTCTTT
>20|TRBV28|TRBJ2-3|TRBD2|many
CASSSGTSGRSRPSTDTQYF
TGTGCCAGCAGCTCTGGGACTAGCGGGAGGTCTCGACCTAGCACAGATACGCAGTATTTT
>15|TRBV12-5|TRBJ2-5|NA|few
CASGLISDSKETQYF
TGTGCTAGTGGTTTGATTTCGGACTCAAAGGAGACCCAGTACTTC
>15|TRBV20-1|TRBJ2-7|TRBD2|NA
CSASGTSGNSYEQYF
TGCAGTGCTTCCGGGACTAGCGGGAATTCCTACGAGCAGTACTTC
>15|TRBV7-2|TRBJ2-5|NA|few
CASSLGSGAGETQYF
TGTGCCAGCAGCTTAGGATCTGGGGCCGGTGAGACCCAGTACTTC
>15|TRBV5-4|TRBJ2-3|NA|few
CASQPWGGKTDTQYF
TGTGCCAGCCAACCCTGGGGGGGCAAGACAGATACGCAGTATTTT
>17|TRBV19|TRBJ2-2|NA|few
CASSIDPRGVYTGELFF
TGTGCCAGTAGTATAGATCCGAGGGGAGTATACACCGGGGAGCTGTTTTTT
>14|TRBV24-1|TRBJ2-3|NA|NA
CATSDDRMRDTQYF
TGTGCCACCAGTGACGATAGGATGAGAGATACGCAGTATTTT
>13|TRBV29-1|TRBJ2-7|NA|few
CSVLGSQSYEQYF
TGCAGCGTGCTCGGCAGTCAATCCTACGAGCAGTACTTC
>12|TRBV29-1|TRBJ1-1|NA|NA
CSARRRGTEAFF
TGCAGCGCCCGCCGGAGGGGCACTGAAGCTTTCTTT
>12|TRBV2|TRBJ1-2|NA|many
CASDRLNYGYTF
TGTGCCAGCGACAGGTTAAACTATGGCTACACCTTC
>17|TRBV7-2|TRBJ1-2|NA|many
CASSLWATLSTREGYTF
TGTGCCAGCAGCTTATGGGCTACCCTTTCTACGAGGGAAGGCTACACCTTC
>15|TRBV7-3|TRBJ1-3|NA|many
CASSRRGGSGNTIYF
TGTGCCAGCAGCCGCCGGGGTGGCTCTGGAAACACCATATATTTT
>19|TRBV7-2|TRBJ1-2|TRBD1|NA
CASSLEIGTGIMRRYGYTF
TGTGCCAGCAGCTTAGAAATAGGGACAGGGATAATGAGGCGGTATGGCTACACCTTC
>18|TRBV6-1|TRBJ1-5|TRBD1|many
CASSGPTGQGARNQPQHF
TGTGCCAGCAGTGGGCCAACAGGACAGGGGGCAAGGAATCAGCCCCAGCATTTT
>15|TRBV2|TRBJ2-7|NA|many
CASTPRRDPSGEQYF
TGTGCCAGCACCCCGAGACGGGACCCCTCGGGCGAGCAGTACTTC
>15|TRBV13|TRBJ2-7|TRBD1|NA
CASSIGQGHTYEQYF
TGTGCCAGCAGCATAGGACAGGGGCACACCTACGAGCAGTACTTC
>13|TRBV3-1|TRBJ1-1|NA|many
CASRWRGNTEAFF
TGTGCCAGCAGATGGAGGGGGAACACTGAAGCTTTCTTT
>14|TRBV7-2|TRBJ2-1|TRBD2|many
CASSSTSGNVKQFF
TGTGCCAGCAGCTCGACTAGCGGTAACGTAAAACAGTTCTTC
>14|TRBV7-9|TRBJ1-5|NA|NA
CASSGPDGNQPQHF
TGTGCCAGCAGCGGACCCGACGGGAATCAGCCCCAGCATTTT
>16|TRBV6-1|TRBJ2-3|TRBD2|many
CASSEELAVYTDTQYF
TGTGCCAGCAGTGAAGAGCTAGCGGTATACACAGATACGCAGTATTTT
>12|TRBV29-1|TRBJ2-5|NA|few
CSVLEGVETQYF
TGCAGCGTCCTAGAGGGGGTCGAGACCCAGTACTTC
>14|TRBV20-1|TRBJ2-7|TRBD1|few
CSARWTGVPSEQYF
TGCAGTGCCCGATGGACAGGCGTACCGTCCGAGCAGTACTTC